These 3 T cell receptor beta chains originate from one sample sequenced in a study of CD8+CD57+ T cells in acquired aplastic anemia. Using genomic DNA as the template, TCR beta VDJ and CDR3 profiling was carried out. TCRdb re-called the reads through MiXCR, storing one row per CDR3 protein. The sample lists about 210,000 distinct CDR3 sequences; around 60% were seen once. The sample consisted of sorted CD4+, CD8+, or CD8+CD57+ T cells (not recorded which) from PBMCs. Every receptor here comes from a human donor in good health.

This clonotype was counted between two and nine times. It is likely a read error, because the conserved phenylalanine at the end of the CDR3 is missing. Because the CDR3's place on the DNA is in doubt, the DNA is left out and the CDR3 is given as listed by TCRdb. The J gene is TRBJ2-2, the V gene TRBV7-3; the DNA was not used to check the table's D call, TRBD2. CDR1 is SGHTA, CDR2 FQGTGA, per germline. From its first to its last residue, the CDR3 has 10 amino acids. CDR3 region: CASSLGPGLA.

This clonotype has a count of ten or more. This chain uses TRBV6-5 with TRBJ2-7; TRBD1 matches at 7 bases. Looked up from germline, CDR1 is MNHEY and CDR2 is SVGAGI. This CDR3 is 13 amino acids long. The V gene end was trimmed by 6 bases and the J gene end by 3 bases; junction bases not matched to a gene: 5. The CDR3 region is CASSSGTDYEQYF. The CDR3 nucleotides are TGTGCCAGCAGCTCCGGGACAGACTACGAGCAGTACTTC.

Worth noting for this clonotype: One junction end disagrees with the germline gene, perhaps due to a read error. This chain uses TRBV20-1 with TRBJ2-5; D call uncertain. This CDR3 has 12 residues. In germline, CDR1 is DFQATT, CDR2 SNEGSKA (reference sequence). CDR3: CSATLLQETQCF. CDR3 in DNA: TGCAGTGCCACGCTCCTTCAAGAGACCCAGTGCTTC.